A single T cell receptor (beta chain) is shown here with its context. Its antigen is currently not known. Within one base of it there is no much larger clone, and no base qualities were kept. Library method: the immunoSEQ multiplex PCR assay. Held by TCRdb, this immuneACCESS table contains in-frame sequences only and omits some clones. Under half of the omission traces to an unresolved V gene where checked; the cause of the rest is unknown. This sample holds 30,000 to 45,000 clones; approximately 85% were observed only once. Jointly, the top ten make up about 1.5% of the sample. The label giving this sample's treatment or condition can be read as: preoperative locoregional IRX-2 cytokine immunotherapy. The samples were obtained from a phase Ib study that tested preoperative, locoregional IRX-2 cytokine immunotherapy designed to prime immune responses. Donors were patients with early-stage breast cancer who received IRX-2 before surgery.

The V end loses 4 bases and the J end loses 7 bases, and a stretch of 14 bases separates them. The CDR3 starts with the cysteine, ends with the phenylalanine, and has 13 residues. The entry retains the CDR3 DNA only, 39 bases that are in frame from base 1. These data come from a study of preoperative IRX-2 immunotherapy in early breast cancer (dated by TCRdb to the late 2010s). The source material was lymph node tissue, sampled after IRX-2 immunotherapy. The receptor comes from a human donor with breast cancer. Here the chain combines TRBV7-1 and TRBJ2-7; TRBD1 is perhaps the D gene, given 6 matching bases. TRBV7-1 carries the ORF label, with uncertain function. CDR3 loop: CASSLSGQLEQYF. The DNA is TGTGCCAGCAGCTTATCCGGACAGTTAGAGCAGTACTTC.